The 8 T cell receptor beta chains reported below all come from one sample, sequenced in a study of control samples from healthy donors and cancer patients. Generated by immunoSEQ multiplex PCR, the TCRdb table keeps only in-frame clones and is missing some. Of approximately 30,000 clones in the sample, 94% are singletons; the top ten hold just over 6.5%. The specimen sequenced was blood. These receptors originate from a man aged 60-69 years in good health.

The gene calls are TRBV6-5 and TRBJ2-1; 9 nucleotides line up with TRBD2. The J segment lost 8 bases and the V segment lost 0 bases, leaving 8 bases of the junction unmatched. The germline V gene has CDR1 MNHEY and CDR2 SVGAGI. This CDR3 is built from 16 residues. Here the CDR3 DNA reads TGTGCCAGCAGTTACTCTCAGCGGGGGGTTGTCGATGAGCAGTTCTTC. As protein: CASSYSQRGVVDEQFF.

The rearrangement uses TRBV28 and TRBJ2-7, with TRBD2 matching over 7 bases. Germline loops: CDR1 MDHEN, CDR2 SYDVKM. The CDR3 spans 15 residues. Trimming cost V 3 bases and J 0 bases; bases outside gene matches: 5. As DNA, the CDR3 is TGTGCCAGCAGTTTCTGGGGGGGTAGCTCCTACGAGCAGTACTTC. It codes for CASSFWGGSSYEQYF.

CDR3 residues: CASSLGRGFNEQFF. CDR3 sequence (DNA): TGTGCCAGCAGCTTGGGGCGGGGTTTCAATGAGCAGTTCTTC. This chain connects TRBV7-9 to TRBJ2-1; weak D call: TRBD2 (6 bases). Per germline, CDR1 SEHNR and CDR2 FQNEAQ (reference sequence). The CDR3 runs to 14 residues. The V end lost 3 bases, the J end lost 6 bases, and 12 bases lay between the germline ends.

The chain uses TRBV12-3 or TRBV12-4 and TRBJ1-2; tentatively, D is TRBD1 (5 bases). CDR3 length: 12 amino acids. V lost 3 bases and J lost 9, with 11 bases in between. CDR3 amino acids: CASSLGGLRYTF. Here the CDR3 DNA reads TGTGCCAGCAGTTTGGGGGGACTCCGCTACACCTTC.

This rearrangement joins TRBV7-9 to TRBJ1-1; D not resolved. The germline gives CDR1 SEHNR, CDR2 FQNEAQ (reference sequence). V was pared by 7 bases and J by 5 bases, with 20 bases between. This CDR3 region has 15 residues. CDR3 nucleotide sequence: TGTGCCAGCACCCCGGGGAGGGTGAATGAGACTGAAGCTTTCTTT. Protein product: CASTPGRVNETEAFF.

This clone has only one observation. The chain carries TRBV7-8 and TRBJ1-3; D is undetermined. The CDR3 contains 15 residues. CDR1 is SGHVS, CDR2 FQNEAQ, per germline. V dropped 5 bases and J dropped 4 bases, with 15 bases sitting between them. The CDR3: CASSKEAAFGNTIYF. Written as DNA, the CDR3 is TGTGCCAGCAGCAAAGAAGCAGCATTCGGAAACACCATATATTTT.

The chain carries TRBV4-1 and TRBJ1-2, with D hard to call. CDR3 length equals 15 residues. Germline assignment: CDR1 MGHRA and CDR2 YSYEKL. The germline V and J ends were trimmed by 5 bases and 8 bases, with 21 bases remaining between them. The CDR3 DNA reads TGCGCCAGCAGCGCTCGAGTAGAACCCTTTGGAGGCTACACCTTC. Amino acids: CASSARVEPFGGYTF.

The V and J genes are TRBV6-6 and TRBJ1-6; D gene unclear. The ends were cut back, 9 bases at V and 8 bases at J, with 20 bases in the middle. CDR3 length: 15 amino acids. Germline V lookup: CDR1 MNHNY, CDR2 SVGAGI (reference sequence). CDR3 nucleotides: TGTGCCAGTCTTTCGCCCTTTTCACCGGATTCACCCCTCCACTTT. This translates into CASLSPFSPDSPLHF.